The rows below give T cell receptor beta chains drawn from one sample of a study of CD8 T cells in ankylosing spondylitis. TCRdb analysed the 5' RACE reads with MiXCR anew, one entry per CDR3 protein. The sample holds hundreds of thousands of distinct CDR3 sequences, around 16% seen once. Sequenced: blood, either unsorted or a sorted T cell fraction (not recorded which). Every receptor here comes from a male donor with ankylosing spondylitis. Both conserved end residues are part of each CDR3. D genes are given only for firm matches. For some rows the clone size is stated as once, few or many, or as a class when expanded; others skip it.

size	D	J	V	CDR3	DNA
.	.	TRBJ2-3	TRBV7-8	CASSSIQVLDTQYF	TGTGCCAGCAGCTCGATACAGGTTTTAGATACGCAGTATTTT
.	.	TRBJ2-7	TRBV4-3	CASSQDFPPTLEQYF	TGCGCCAGCAGCCAAGATTTCCCCCCTACCCTTGAGCAGTACTTC
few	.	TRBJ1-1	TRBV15	CATRYQGNTEAFF	TGTGCCACCAGGTACCAGGGGAACACTGAAGCTTTCTTT
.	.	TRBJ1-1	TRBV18	CASSPGSMNTEAFF	TGTGCCAGCTCACCAGGGAGTATGAACACTGAAGCTTTCTTT
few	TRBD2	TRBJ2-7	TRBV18	CASSKAGLDNIMEGYEQYF	TGTGCCAGCTCAAAGGCGGGACTAGATAATATTATGGAGGGCTACGAGCAGTACTTC
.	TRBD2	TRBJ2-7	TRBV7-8	CASSLSTSGYEQYF	TGTGCCAGCAGCTTGAGCACTAGCGGATACGAGCAGTACTTC
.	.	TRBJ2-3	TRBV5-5	CASSFWTDTQYF	TGTGCCAGCAGCTTTTGGACAGATACGCAGTATTTT
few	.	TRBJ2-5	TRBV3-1	CASSQVLQETQYF	TGTGCCAGCAGCCAAGTACTCCAAGAGACCCAGTACTTC
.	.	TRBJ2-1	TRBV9	CASAAAPGDNEQFF	TGTGCCAGCGCGGCGGCTCCAGGGGACAATGAGCAGTTCTTC
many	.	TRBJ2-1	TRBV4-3	CASSQDEWGSYNEQFF	TGCGCCAGCAGCCAAGATGAGTGGGGCTCCTACAATGAGCAGTTCTTC
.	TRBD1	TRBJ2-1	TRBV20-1	CSASRDRGSYNEQFF	TGCAGTGCTAGCAGGGACAGGGGCTCCTACAATGAGCAGTTCTTC
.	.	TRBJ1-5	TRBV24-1	CATSDSGYQPQHF	TGTGCCACCAGTGATTCAGGGTATCAGCCCCAGCATTTT
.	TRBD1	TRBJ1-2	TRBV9	CASNLQGSYGYTF	TGTGCCAGCAACCTACAGGGGTCCTATGGCTACACCTTC
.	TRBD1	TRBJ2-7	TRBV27	CASSPRTGAYYEQYF	TGTGCCAGCAGTCCACGGACAGGGGCCTACTACGAGCAGTACTTC
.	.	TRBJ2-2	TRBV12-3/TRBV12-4	CASSALESGRYTGELFF	TGTGCCAGCAGTGCCCTCGAGTCGGGGAGGTACACCGGGGAGCTGTTTTTT
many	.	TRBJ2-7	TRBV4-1	CASSPVDDSYEQYF	TGCGCCAGCAGCCCCGTCGACGACAGTTACGAGCAGTACTTC
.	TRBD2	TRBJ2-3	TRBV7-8	CASSLEVAGGPPDTQYF	TGTGCCAGCAGCTTAGAGGTGGCGGGAGGGCCACCAGATACGCAGTATTTT
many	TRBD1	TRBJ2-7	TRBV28	CASTLVNPGQGSHEQYF	TGTGCCAGCACCTTAGTCAATCCGGGACAGGGTTCCCACGAGCAGTACTTC
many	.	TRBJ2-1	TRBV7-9	CASSAPYEQFF	TGTGCCAGCAGCGCCCCTTATGAGCAGTTCTTC
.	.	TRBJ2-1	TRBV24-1	CATSDLSVNEQFF	TGTGCCACCAGTGATTTGTCCGTCAATGAGCAGTTCTTC
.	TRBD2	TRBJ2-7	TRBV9	CASSAKLAGDPYEQYF	TGTGCCAGCAGCGCCAAACTAGCGGGGGACCCCTACGAGCAGTACTTC
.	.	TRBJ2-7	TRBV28	CASNLRGAIYEQYF	TGTGCCAGCAACCTCCGAGGAGCCATCTACGAGCAGTACTTC
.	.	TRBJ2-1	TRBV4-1	CASSQDLDNYNEQFF	TGCGCCAGCAGCCAAGACCTGGACAACTACAATGAGCAGTTCTTC
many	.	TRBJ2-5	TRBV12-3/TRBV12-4	CASSPRESGTQYF	TGTGCCAGCAGTCCGAGGGAAAGTGGGACCCAGTACTTC
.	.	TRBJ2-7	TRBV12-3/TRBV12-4	CASSLAPGTYTYEQYF	TGTGCCAGCAGTTTAGCCCCCGGGACTTATACCTACGAGCAGTACTTC
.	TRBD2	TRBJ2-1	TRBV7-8	CASSIFTSGRLDEQFF	TGTGCCAGCAGCATATTCACTAGCGGGAGATTGGATGAGCAGTTCTTC
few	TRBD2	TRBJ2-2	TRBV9	CATGGVSGELFF	TGTGCCACCGGGGGGGTTTCCGGGGAGCTGTTTTTT
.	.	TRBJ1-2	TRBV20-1	CSARGVGDYGYTF	TGCAGTGCTAGAGGTGTAGGGGACTATGGCTACACCTTC
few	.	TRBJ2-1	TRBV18	CASSRGADSSYNEQFF	TGTGCCAGCTCTCGTGGGGCTGACAGCTCCTACAATGAGCAGTTCTTC
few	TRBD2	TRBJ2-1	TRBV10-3	CAISELSGGPEQFF	TGTGCCATCAGTGAGCTTAGCGGGGGGCCCGAGCAGTTCTTC
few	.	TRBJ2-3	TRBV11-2	CASSLELGLHTDTQYF	TGTGCCAGCAGCTTAGAGTTGGGCCTACACACAGATACGCAGTATTTT
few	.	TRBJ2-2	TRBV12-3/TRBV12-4	CASSRSGDHTGELFF	TGTGCCAGCAGCCGTAGCGGAGACCACACCGGGGAGCTGTTTTTT
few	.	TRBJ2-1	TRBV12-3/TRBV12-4	CASSQGSASAYNEQFF	TGTGCCAGCAGTCAAGGTAGCGCCTCGGCCTACAATGAGCAGTTCTTC
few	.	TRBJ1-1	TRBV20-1	CSARRPRMNTEAFF	TGCAGTGCTAGAAGGCCGAGAATGAACACTGAAGCTTTCTTT
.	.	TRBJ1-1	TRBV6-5	CASSYSGPDTEAFF	TGTGCCAGCAGTTACTCGGGGCCGGACACTGAAGCTTTCTTT
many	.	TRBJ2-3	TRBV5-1	CASSPVDPRTDTQYF	TGCGCCAGCAGCCCCGTGGACCCCCGCACAGATACGCAGTATTTT
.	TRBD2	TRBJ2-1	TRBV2	CASSEGGSSYNEQSF	TGTGCCAGCAGTGAGGGCGGGAGCTCCTACAATGAGCAGTCCTTC
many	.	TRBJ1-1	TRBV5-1	CASSLWGAEVEAFF	TGCGCCAGCAGCTTGTGGGGGGCAGAGGTTGAAGCTTTCTTT
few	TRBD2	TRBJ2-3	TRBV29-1	CSVAPSGGPSTDTQYF	TGCAGCGTTGCGCCTAGCGGGGGGCCTAGCACAGATACGCAGTATTTT
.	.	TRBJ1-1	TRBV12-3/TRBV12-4	CASSLGGPGGEAFF	TGTGCCAGCAGCCTCGGGGGCCCCGGAGGCGAAGCTTTCTTT
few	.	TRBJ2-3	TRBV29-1	CSVEGDAEATDTQYF	TGCAGCGTTGAGGGGGACGCCGAAGCCACAGATACGCAGTATTTT
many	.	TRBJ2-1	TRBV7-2	CASSPSHYNEQFF	TGTGCCAGCAGCCCGTCCCATTACAATGAGCAGTTCTTC
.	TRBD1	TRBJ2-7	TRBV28	CASSFSGQGWGEQYF	TGTGCCAGCAGTTTTTCGGGACAGGGCTGGGGCGAGCAGTACTTC
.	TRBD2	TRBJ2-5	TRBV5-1	CASSFGLAEETQYF	TGCGCCAGCAGCTTTGGACTAGCGGAAGAGACCCAGTACTTC
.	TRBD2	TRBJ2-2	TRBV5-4	CASSLWGGTGELFF	TGTGCCAGCAGCTTGTGGGGGGGTACCGGGGAGCTGTTTTTT
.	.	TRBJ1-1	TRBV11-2	CASSFSEESFF	TGTGCCAGCAGCTTTTCAGAGGAGAGCTTCTTT
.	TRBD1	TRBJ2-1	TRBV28	CASSATGGPYNEQFF	TGTGCCAGCAGCGCGACAGGGGGACCCTACAATGAGCAGTTCTTC
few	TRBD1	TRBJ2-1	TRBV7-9	CASSHPGQGVYEQFF	TGTGCCAGCAGCCACCCGGGACAGGGGGTGTATGAGCAGTTCTTC